This T cell receptor beta chain was identified in a study of T cell responses to AZD1222 COVID-19 vaccine. This clone was counted only a few times. The V end lost 10 bases, the J end lost 0 bases, and 16 bases lay between the germline ends. The germline CDR1 and CDR2 sequences are MDHEN and SYDVKM. The CDR3 spans 15 residues. Repertoires were generated with immunoSEQ multiplex PCR, while TCRdb's copy carries only in-frame clones and drops some. The sample has under 200,000 clones, about 88% seen once. This receptor was taken from an adult who received the AZD1222 COVID-19 vaccine. The chain joins TRBV28 to TRBJ1-3; the D gene is possibly TRBD1 (6 bases). The starting material was peripheral blood, obtained 28 days after the second AZD1222 dose. CDR3 DNA sequence: TGTGCCACCCTATCAGGGGTAACCTCTGGAAACACCATATATTTT. Its translation: CATLSGVTSGNTIYF. Looking up the rest from reference TRBV28 and TRBJ1-3 gives the full variable domain: DVKVTQSSRYLVKRTGEKVFLECVQDMDHENMFWYRQDPGLGLRLIYFSYDVKMKEKGDIPEGYSVSREKKERFSLILESASTNQTSMYLCATLSGVTSGNTIYFGEGSWLTVV.